One sample yielded the 25 T cell receptor beta chains listed below, sequenced in a study of cytomegalovirus exposure and HLA in healthy donors. The PCR was carried out with 60 Vbeta primers and 13 Jbeta primers. Sequencing was performed with immunoSEQ multiplex PCR; in TCRdb, only in-frame clones are kept and a portion is missing. The sample consists of about 140,000 clones, about four fifths of them appearing once. The sample comprised PBMCs. The receptor source for this set is a man in his forties in good health and CMV-seronegative.

The chain combines TRBV10-2 with TRBJ2-5, with D perhaps matching TRBD1 (6 bases). From germline, CDR1 is WSHSY and CDR2 SAAADI. V was trimmed by 4 bases and J by 1 base, leaving 13 bases between them. The CDR3 covers 15 residues. CDR3 sequence: CASSVLMGAQETQYF. Written as DNA, the CDR3 is TGCGCCAGCAGTGTATTGATGGGGGCCCAAGAGACCCAGTACTTC.

V and J are TRBV27 and TRBJ1-4; D gene unclear. Germline-derived CDR1 and CDR2 are MNHEY and SMNVEV (reference sequence). The CDR3 has 14 residues. Between the trimmed V and J ends, which lost 4 bases and 0 bases, there was a span of 6 bases. In DNA form, the CDR3 reads TGTGCCAGCAGTTCCATTGCAACTAATGAAAAACTGTTTTTT. Its translation is CASSSIATNEKLFF.

The chain combines TRBV19 with TRBJ1-1, with 7 positions matching TRBD1. The germline gives CDR1 LNHDA, CDR2 SQIVND (reference sequence). Losses at the gene ends were 1 base for V and 2 bases for J; bases not matched to a gene: 1. This CDR3 has 14 amino acids. CDR3 in DNA: TGTGCCAGTAGTATAGGACAGGGCAACACTGAAGCTTTCTTT. It yields the protein CASSIGQGNTEAFF.

This clone appeared a single time. This chain connects TRBV18 to TRBJ1-4; 11 nucleotides match TRBD1. The CDR3 covers 16 residues. The trim removed 3 bases at V and 7 bases at J, leaving 7 bases unmatched. Germline lookup yields CDR1 KGHSH and CDR2 LQKENI. The chain's CDR3 is CASSPRTGGGGEKLFF. CDR3 in DNA: TGTGCCAGCTCACCGCGGACAGGGGGCGGAGGTGAAAAACTGTTTTTT.

V is TRBV7-2 and J is TRBJ2-1; TRBD2 matches at 7 bases. CDR3 length equals 15 residues. The J segment lost 5 bases and the V segment lost 8 bases, leaving 12 bases of the junction unmatched. Germline loops: CDR1 SGHTA, CDR2 FQGNSA. Written as DNA, the CDR3 is TGTGCCAGCGGTCGGGGAGGGATGGGTAACAATGAGCAGTTCTTC. Translated: CASGRGGMGNNEQFF. Full variable domain (remainder filled in from reference TRBV7-2 and TRBJ2-1): GAGVSQSPSNKVTEKGKDVELRCDPISGHTALYWYRQSLGQGLEFLIYFQGNSAPDKSGLPSDRFSAERTGGSVSTLTIQRTQQEDSAVYLCASGRGGMGNNEQFFGPGTRLTVL.

This clone came up a few times. J is TRBJ2-4 and V is TRBV15; tentatively, D is TRBD1 (5 bases). The germline V gene encodes CDR1 LNHNV and CDR2 YYDKDF (reference sequence). Trimming left V 3 bases short and J 8 bases short, with 11 bases between. The CDR3 sequence is 13 residues long. CDR3 in DNA: TGTGCCACCAGCAGTGGCCCAGGGTACATTCAGTACTTC. Residues: CATSSGPGYIQYF.

In this sample, this clone turned up once. This chain joins TRBV30 and TRBJ2-1; TRBD1 might be the D (6 bases). V was trimmed by 3 bases and J by 4 bases, leaving 10 bases between them. Germline values: CDR1 GTSNPN, CDR2 SVGIG (reference sequence). CDR3 length equals 13 residues. The CDR3 protein is CAWSQDRYNEQFF. Written as DNA, the CDR3 is TGTGCCTGGAGCCAGGACAGATACAATGAGCAGTTCTTC.

This chain uses TRBV6-6 with TRBJ2-5; D unresolved. TRBJ2-7 matches the DNA end more closely, so the J call is doubtful. Per germline, CDR1 MNHNY and CDR2 SVGAGI (reference sequence). CDR3 length: 14 residues. DNA of the CDR3: TGTGCCAGCAGTAATACTCTTCCCCCCTACGAGCAGTACTTC. Translating gives CASSNTLPPYEQYF.

This rearrangement joins TRBV6-5 to TRBJ1-5; D is possibly TRBD1 (5 bases). The CDR3 loop spans 14 amino acids. Germline lookup yields CDR1 MNHEY and CDR2 SVGAGI. V lost 5 bases to trimming and J lost 4 bases, with 12 bases between them. CDR3 nucleotide sequence: TGTGCCAGCAGTACGGACGGGGGGAATCAGCCCCAGCATTTT. This gives the protein CASSTDGGNQPQHF.

This sequence joins TRBV7-2 and TRBJ2-7; 8 bases are a match to TRBD2. This CDR3 has 15 residues. Trimming removed 0 bases from V and 3 bases from J; junction bases left unmatched: 4. The germline V gene encodes CDR1 SGHTA and CDR2 FQGNSA. The DNA of the CDR3 is TGTGCCAGCAGCTTAGCAGCGGGGGACAACTACGAGCAGTACTTC. It translates to CASSLAAGDNYEQYF.

This chain connects TRBV5-1 to TRBJ2-7, with TRBD2 matching over 15 bases. Germline assignment: CDR1 SGHRS and CDR2 YFSETQ. The junction had 2 bases not matched to a gene; V was cut back by 3 bases and J by 1 base. The CDR3 has 16 residues. CDR3 sequence (DNA): TGCGCCAGCAGCTGGGGGACTAGCGGGGGGTCCTACGAGCAGTACTTC. Translating it yields CASSWGTSGGSYEQYF.

The genes are TRBV4-2 and TRBJ1-3; TRBD1 agrees at 7 bases. The length of the CDR3 is 15 residues. The junction had 4 bases not matched to a gene; V was cut back by 3 bases and J by 2 bases. Germline-derived CDR1 and CDR2 are LGHNA and YNFKEQ. The CDR3 sequence: CASSQVTGAGNTIYF. The CDR3 DNA is TGTGCCAGCAGCCAGGTAACAGGGGCTGGAAACACCATATATTTT.

This clone was seen only once. V and J are TRBV18 and TRBJ2-7, with D possibly matching TRBD1 (6 bases). V gave up 5 bases and J gave up 4 bases, with 9 bases separating them. CDR1 KGHSH and CDR2 LQKENI come from the germline V gene. The CDR3 loop spans 12 amino acids. Here the CDR3 DNA reads TGTGCCAGCTCAAGACAGGTTTACGAGCAGTACTTC. It specifies CASSRQVYEQYF. Full variable domain (remainder filled in from reference TRBV18 and TRBJ2-7): NAGVMQNPRHLVRRRGQEARLRCSPMKGHSHVYWYRQLPEEGLKFMVYLQKENIIDESGMPKERFSAEFPKEGPSILRIQQVVRGDSAAYFCASSRQVYEQYFGPGTRLTVT.

In this sample, this clone turned up a few times. The chain carries TRBV6-6 and TRBJ1-2; the D is unclear. The CDR3 is 11 amino acids. The V and J ends lost 2 bases and 7 bases respectively, with 5 bases between them. CDR1 is MNHNY and CDR2 is SVGAGI in the germline V gene (reference sequence). In DNA, the CDR3 is TGTGCCAGCAGTTACCCCAGTGGCTACACCTTC. This encodes CASSYPSGYTF.

The chain joins TRBV4-3 to TRBJ1-1; 7 bases agree with TRBD1. Germline V CDR1 and CDR2: LGHNA, YSLEER. The CDR3 is made up of 16 amino acids. V lost 2 bases, J lost 0 bases, and 6 bases stayed unmatched. The CDR3 coding sequence is TGCGCCAGCAGCCAACAGGGGGTAAACTTGAACACTGAAGCTTTCTTT. Residues: CASSQQGVNLNTEAFF.

The V call is TRBV10-2, the J call TRBJ2-1, with TRBD1 matching over 8 bases. The trim removed 2 bases at V and 0 bases at J, leaving 3 bases unmatched. Germline V lookup: CDR1 WSHSY, CDR2 SAAADI. The CDR3 has 16 amino acids. This chain's CDR3 is CASSEITGGSYNEQFF. The DNA for the CDR3 is TGCGCCAGCAGTGAGATTACAGGGGGCTCCTACAATGAGCAGTTCTTC.

The chain recombines TRBV12-5 with TRBJ2-1; tentatively, D is TRBD1 (6 bases). V shed 0 bases and J shed 7 bases, with 13 bases lying between them. This CDR3 comprises 15 residues. Per the germline V gene, CDR1 is LGHNT and CDR2 is FRNRAP. The CDR3 spells CASGLVHGQRNEQFF. The CDR3 coding sequence is TGTGCTAGTGGTTTGGTACATGGACAGAGGAATGAGCAGTTCTTC.

The chain combines TRBV10-3 with TRBJ2-5; the match to TRBD1 covers 9 bases. The V gene's germline CDR1 is ENHRY and CDR2 SYGVKD. The trim removed 8 bases at V and 0 bases at J, leaving 7 bases unmatched. The length of the CDR3 is 15 residues. The CDR3 DNA reads TGTGCCATCGGCGGGACAGGGAGGTACCAAGAGACCCAGTACTTC. Encoded protein: CAIGGTGRYQETQYF.

The genes are TRBV10-3 and TRBJ2-3; weak D call: TRBD1 (6 bases). V was cut by 2 bases and J by 0 bases, with 12 bases left in between. This CDR3 spans 16 amino acids. The germline V gene encodes CDR1 ENHRY and CDR2 SYGVKD. CDR3 loop: CAISEPSGVSTDTQYF. The DNA of the CDR3 is TGTGCCATCAGTGAGCCGTCAGGGGTTAGCACAGATACGCAGTATTTT.

This rearrangement joins TRBV9 to TRBJ1-1; perhaps TRBD1 as D (5 bases). Germline loops: CDR1 SGDLS, CDR2 YYNGEE. The germline V and J ends were trimmed by 4 bases and 6 bases, with 19 bases remaining between them. This CDR3 is built from 15 residues. The CDR3 coding sequence is TGTGCCAGCAGCCACGGCCCCCGGGGGTCCGCTGAAGCTTTCTTT. Translated, it gives CASSHGPRGSAEAFF.

The chain recombines TRBV9 with TRBJ1-2; 11 nucleotides align to TRBD1. The length of the CDR3 is 14 residues. Germline-derived CDR1 and CDR2 are SGDLS and YYNGEE. Trimming removed 2 bases from V and 9 bases from J; junction bases left unmatched: 6. DNA of the CDR3: TGTGCCAGCAGCGTGTGGACAGGGGGCGTTAGCTACACCTTC. This codes for CASSVWTGGVSYTF.

The chain combines TRBV7-2 with TRBJ2-2, with D perhaps TRBD1 (5 bases). V lost 11 bases and J 5 bases, leaving 21 bases between the germline ends. The CDR3 is 15 amino acids. Germline assignment: CDR1 SGHTA and CDR2 FQGNSA. CDR3 region: CAGKGAPVSTGELFF. The CDR3 DNA is TGTGCCGGAAAAGGGGCCCCTGTTAGTACCGGGGAGCTGTTTTTT.

The CDR3: CASSTNRGDYTGELFF. The CDR3 DNA follows: TGTGCCAGCAGCACAAACAGGGGCGACTACACCGGGGAGCTGTTTTTT. The chain carries TRBV7-2 and TRBJ2-2; the match to TRBD1 covers 7 bases. Germline V CDR1 and CDR2: SGHTA, FQGNSA. The trim removed 5 bases at V and 3 bases at J, leaving 9 bases unmatched. The CDR3 is made up of 16 amino acids.

The chain joins TRBV6-5 to TRBJ2-5; 8 nucleotides align to TRBD2. The CDR3 extends over 14 amino acids. The V segment lost 8 bases and the J segment 1 base; nucleotides outside the gene matches: 6. Germline CDR1 and CDR2: MNHEY and SVGAGI. CDR3 DNA: TGTGCCAGCTCCTCGGGGGGGACCCAAGAGACCCAGTACTTC. Translated, it gives CASSSGGTQETQYF.

The chain carries TRBV7-2 and TRBJ2-3, with 8 nucleotides matching TRBD2. Germline V CDR1 and CDR2: SGHTA, FQGNSA. V shed 4 bases and J 5 bases; nucleotides not matched to a gene: 5. The CDR3 loop spans 14 amino acids. This CDR3 is CASSSGLAKDTQYF. CDR3 nucleotide sequence: TGTGCCAGCAGCTCTGGACTAGCAAAAGATACGCAGTATTTT.